These 18 T cell receptor beta chains originate from one sample sequenced in a study of T cell changes during pregnancy in multiple sclerosis. Assay: immunoSEQ multiplex PCR; the TCRdb copy retains only in-frame clones and omits some. The sample has 38,000 or so clones; 80% to 95% are singletons. Source: CD8+ T cells from peripheral blood mononuclear cells, taken in the first trimester of pregnancy. The receptors shown here come from a female donor with multiple sclerosis, enrolled in a pregnancy study.

V usage is TRBV4-1 and J usage is TRBJ1-4, with TRBD1 identical over 7 bases. The CDR3 spans 15 residues. With V trimmed by 4 bases and J by 11 bases, 13 bases remained unmatched. Germline V lookup: CDR1 MGHRA, CDR2 YSYEKL. CDR3: CASSLHPGQSQKLFF. In DNA, the CDR3 is TGCGCCAGCAGCCTCCACCCGGGACAGAGCCAGAAACTGTTTTTT.

This chain links TRBV10-1 with TRBJ2-2; D gene unclear. Germline V CDR1 and CDR2: WNHNN, SYGVQD (reference sequence). This CDR3 is built from 14 residues. Trimming took off 3 bases at V and 6 bases at J, with 11 bases between the two ends. The chain's CDR3 is CASSEGVAPGELFF. The CDR3 DNA follows: TGCGCCAGCAGTGAAGGAGTGGCCCCCGGGGAGCTGTTTTTT.

The genes are TRBV11-2 and TRBJ2-7, with 7 bases matching TRBD2. Germline lookup yields CDR1 SGHAT and CDR2 FQNNGV. This CDR3 spans 14 amino acids. Trimming at V came to 2 bases and at J to 3 bases, leaving 4 bases not matched to a gene. CDR3 sequence: CASSLLGGGYEQYF. The DNA for the CDR3 is TGTGCCAGCAGCTTACTTGGGGGGGGCTACGAGCAGTACTTC.

V gene TRBV19 combines with J gene TRBJ1-1, with 8 positions matching TRBD1. Germline V CDR1 and CDR2: LNHDA, SQIVND (reference sequence). With 7 bases clipped from V and 5 bases from J, the junction kept 15 bases outside the gene matches. CDR3 size: 16 residues. The DNA of the CDR3 is TGTGCCAGTACCTCCGCACAGGGGGGGCGGTGGACTGAAGCTTTCTTT. Amino acids: CASTSAQGGRWTEAFF.

Only one count was recorded for this clone. The chain joins TRBV2 to TRBJ1-4; the D gene is possibly TRBD1 (6 bases). The germline V and J ends were trimmed by 2 bases and 0 bases, with 19 bases remaining between them. In germline, CDR1 is SNHLY, CDR2 FYNNEI. The CDR3 length is 19 residues. The CDR3 reads CASSEPARGQITTNEKLFF. In DNA form, the CDR3 reads TGTGCCAGCAGTGAACCAGCGCGAGGACAGATTACAACTAATGAAAAACTGTTTTTT. The whole variable domain, remainder taken from reference TRBV2 and TRBJ1-4, is EPEVTQTPSHQVTQMGQEVILRCVPISNHLYFYWYRQILGQKVEFLVSFYNNEISEKSEIFDDQFSVERPDGSNFTLKIRSTKLEDSAMYFCASSEPARGQITTNEKLFFGSGTQLSVL.

This chain connects TRBV9 to TRBJ2-5; tentative D call: TRBD1 (6 bases). Germline V gene data show CDR1 as SGDLS and CDR2 as YYNGEE. The CDR3 consists of 13 residues. With 3 bases removed from V and 2 bases from J, the gap between germline ends came to 8 bases. CDR3 in amino acids: CASSDGQQETQYF. DNA of the CDR3: TGTGCCAGCAGCGACGGACAGCAAGAGACCCAGTACTTC.

The chain recombines TRBV19 with TRBJ2-1, with 8 nucleotides matching TRBD2. Trimming cost V 3 bases and J 3 bases; bases outside gene matches: 1. Germline V gene data show CDR1 as LNHDA and CDR2 as SQIVND (reference sequence). This CDR3 region has 14 residues. CDR3 region: CASSMAGGYNEQFF. The CDR3 region has the DNA TGTGCCAGTAGTATGGCGGGGGGCTACAATGAGCAGTTCTTC.

This clone was seen once. J is TRBJ1-1 and V is TRBV7-8, with 7 bases lining up with TRBD1. The CDR3 length is 14 residues. The V and J ends lost 5 bases and 0 bases, in that order; junction bases with no gene match: 3. CDR1 is SGHVS, CDR2 FQNEAQ, per germline. The CDR3: CASSGDSMNTEAFF. The CDR3 nucleotides are TGTGCCAGCAGCGGGGACAGCATGAACACTGAAGCTTTCTTT.

The chain combines TRBV19 with TRBJ2-1; D is perhaps TRBD2 (6 bases). This CDR3 has 14 residues. The germline V gene has CDR1 LNHDA and CDR2 SQIVND (reference sequence). V was cut by 1 base and J by 6 bases, with 10 bases left in between. Here the CDR3 reads CASSIGGLPNEQFF. CDR3 DNA: TGTGCCAGTAGTATAGGGGGACTCCCCAATGAGCAGTTCTTC.

The chain uses TRBV5-1 and TRBJ2-1; no clear D gene. The CDR3 runs 11 residues. The germline V gene has CDR1 SGHRS and CDR2 YFSETQ. V was cut by 0 bases and J by 14 bases, with 9 bases left in between. The DNA for the CDR3 is TGCGCCAGCAGCTTGGCTCAGGATGAGTTCTTC. Residues: CASSLAQDEFF. Combining the CDR3 with reference TRBV5-1 and TRBJ2-1 gives the whole variable domain KAGVTQTPRYLIKTRGQQVTLSCSPISGHRSVSWYQQTPGQGLQFLFEYFSETQRNKGNFPGRFSGRQFSNSRSEMNVSTLELGDSALYLCASSLAQDEFFGPGTRLTVL.

The chain combines TRBV2 with TRBJ1-5; D is unclear. Germline assignment: CDR1 SNHLY and CDR2 FYNNEI. The CDR3 has 14 amino acids. Trimming cost V 3 bases and J 6 bases, with 12 bases left between them. The CDR3 sequence is CASSESLFGQPQHF. CDR3 nucleotide sequence: TGTGCCAGCAGTGAGAGCCTCTTCGGTCAGCCCCAGCATTTT.

This rearrangement joins TRBV13 to TRBJ2-1; unclear D gene. The germline CDR1 and CDR2 sequences are PRHDT and FYEKMQ (reference sequence). Trimming removed 1 base at V and 3 bases at J, with 7 bases between. There are 14 residues in the CDR3. For the CDR3, the DNA is TGTGCCAGCAGCTTAGCCAGGAACTACAATGAGCAGTTCTTC. Translating gives CASSLARNYNEQFF.

The DNA of the CDR3 is TGTGCCAGCAGCCCGGGACAGGGACTCTCCTACGAGCAGTACTTC. The encoded protein is CASSPGQGLSYEQYF. The chain couples TRBV11-2 to TRBJ2-7; 9 positions agree with TRBD1. Germline V lookup: CDR1 SGHAT, CDR2 FQNNGV. V lost 5 bases, J lost 0 bases, and 5 bases stayed unmatched. The CDR3 covers 15 residues. Supplemented by reference TRBV11-2 and TRBJ2-7, the full variable domain reads EAGVAQSPRYKIIEKRQSVAFWCNPISGHATLYWYQQILGQGPKLLIQFQNNGVVDDSQLPKDRFSAERLKGVDSTLKIQPAKLEDSAVYLCASSPGQGLSYEQYFGPGTRLTVT.

This clone was observed a handful of times. V is TRBV7-9 and J is TRBJ1-2; D is perhaps TRBD1 (6 bases). The CDR3 runs 14 residues. Trimming took off 5 bases at V and 6 bases at J, with 16 bases between the two ends. Per the germline V gene, CDR1 is SEHNR and CDR2 is FQNEAQ (reference sequence). The CDR3 sequence: CASSRGGGVDGYTF. DNA of the CDR3: TGTGCCAGCAGCCGCGGGGGCGGGGTTGATGGCTACACCTTC.

CDR3 loop: CASSFDRGTEAFF. CDR3 bases: TGTGCCAGCAGCTTTGACAGGGGGACTGAAGCTTTCTTT. V and J are TRBV7-8 and TRBJ1-1, with TRBD1 matching 9 bases. This CDR3 has 13 residues. CDR1 is SGHVS, CDR2 FQNEAQ, per germline. J was trimmed by 5 bases and V by 3 bases; bases with no gene match: 1.

This clone was recorded once. The chain employs TRBV13 and TRBJ1-1, with D maybe TRBD1 (6 bases). Deletions cut 5 bases from V and 1 base from J, with 14 bases between. CDR1 and CDR2 from the germline V gene are PRHDT and FYEKMQ (reference sequence). This CDR3 is 15 amino acids long. CDR3 coding DNA: TGTGCCAGCAGCCCTAGGGGACACGAGAACACTGAAGCTTTCTTT. Protein sequence: CASSPRGHENTEAFF.

V usage is TRBV6-4 and J usage is TRBJ1-4; 7 bases are a match to TRBD1. This CDR3 is built from 15 residues. Germline loops: CDR1 MRHNA, CDR2 SNTAGT. The trim removed 7 bases at V and 3 bases at J, leaving 8 bases unmatched. The CDR3 sequence: CASTAPGQSNEKLFF. CDR3 DNA: TGTGCCAGCACTGCACCGGGACAGTCTAATGAAAAACTGTTTTTT.

The genes are TRBV7-9 and TRBJ1-2; the D gene is possibly TRBD1 (6 bases). Germline V CDR1 and CDR2: SEHNR, FQNEAQ (reference sequence). V was trimmed by 2 bases and J by 2 bases, leaving 12 bases between them. The CDR3 totals 15 residues. DNA of the CDR3: TGTGCCAGCAGCTTATCTAGGACAGAAAACTATGGCTACACCTTC. It specifies CASSLSRTENYGYTF. Based on the CDR3 plus reference TRBV7-9 and TRBJ1-2, the full variable domain is DTGVSQNPRHKITKRGQNVTFRCDPISEHNRLYWYRQTLGQGPEFLTYFQNEAQLEKSRLLSDRFSAERPKGSFSTLEIQRTEQGDSAMYLCASSLSRTENYGYTFGSGTRLTVV.